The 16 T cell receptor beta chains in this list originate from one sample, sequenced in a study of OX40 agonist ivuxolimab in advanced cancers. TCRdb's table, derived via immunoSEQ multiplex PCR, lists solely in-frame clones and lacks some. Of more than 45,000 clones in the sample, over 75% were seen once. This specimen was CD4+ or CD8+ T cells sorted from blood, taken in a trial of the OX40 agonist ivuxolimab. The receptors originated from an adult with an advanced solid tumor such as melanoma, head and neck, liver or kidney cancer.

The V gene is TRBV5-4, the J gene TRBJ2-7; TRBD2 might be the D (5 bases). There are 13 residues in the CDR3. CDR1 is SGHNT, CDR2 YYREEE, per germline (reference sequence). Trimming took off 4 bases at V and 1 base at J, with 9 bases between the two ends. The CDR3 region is CASSPRESYEQYF. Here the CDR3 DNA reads TGTGCCAGCAGCCCTAGGGAGTCCTACGAGCAGTACTTC.

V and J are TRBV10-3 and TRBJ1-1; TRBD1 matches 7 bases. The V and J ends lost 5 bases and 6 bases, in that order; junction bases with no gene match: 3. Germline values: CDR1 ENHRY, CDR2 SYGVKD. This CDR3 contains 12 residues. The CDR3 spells CAISKGQSEAFF. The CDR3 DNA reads TGTGCCATCAGTAAGGGACAGTCTGAAGCTTTCTTT.

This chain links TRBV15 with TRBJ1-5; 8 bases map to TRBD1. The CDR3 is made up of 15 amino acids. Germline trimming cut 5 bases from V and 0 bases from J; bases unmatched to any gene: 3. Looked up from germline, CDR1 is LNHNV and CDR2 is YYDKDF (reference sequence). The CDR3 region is CATSLDRGSNQPQHF. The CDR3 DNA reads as TGTGCCACCAGCCTCGACAGGGGTAGCAATCAGCCCCAGCATTTT.

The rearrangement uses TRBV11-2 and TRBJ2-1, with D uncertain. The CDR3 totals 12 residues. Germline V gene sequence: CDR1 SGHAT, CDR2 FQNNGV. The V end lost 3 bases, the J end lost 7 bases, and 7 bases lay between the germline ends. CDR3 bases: TGTGCCAGCAGCTTGGGTAGGAATGAGCAGTTCTTC. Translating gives CASSLGRNEQFF.

This CDR3 reads CASSSDRGDTQYF. The CDR3, as DNA: TGTGCCAGCAGCTCAGATAGGGGAGATACGCAGTATTTT. This chain links TRBV7-7 with TRBJ2-3, with D possibly matching TRBD1 (5 bases). Trimming pared 4 bases from V and 5 bases from J, leaving 10 bases between. This CDR3 is built from 13 residues. CDR1 is SSHAT and CDR2 is FNYEAQ in the germline V gene (reference sequence).

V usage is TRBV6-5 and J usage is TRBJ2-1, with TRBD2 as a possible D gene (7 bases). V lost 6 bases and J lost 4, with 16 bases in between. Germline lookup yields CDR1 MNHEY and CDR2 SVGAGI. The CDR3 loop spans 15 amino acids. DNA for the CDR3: TGTGCCAGCAGCCCCCGGGGGGCCCCTTACAATGAGCAGTTCTTC. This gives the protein CASSPRGAPYNEQFF.

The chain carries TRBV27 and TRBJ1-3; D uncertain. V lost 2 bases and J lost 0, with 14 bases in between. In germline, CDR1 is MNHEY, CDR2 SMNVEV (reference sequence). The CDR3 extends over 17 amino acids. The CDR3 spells CASSLKPALSSGNTIYF. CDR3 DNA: TGTGCCAGCAGTTTAAAACCGGCGCTAAGCTCTGGAAACACCATATATTTT.

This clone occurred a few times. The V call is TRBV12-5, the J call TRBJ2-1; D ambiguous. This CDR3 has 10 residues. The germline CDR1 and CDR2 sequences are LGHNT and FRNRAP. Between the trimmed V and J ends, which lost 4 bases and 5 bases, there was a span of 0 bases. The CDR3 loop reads CASGYNEQFF. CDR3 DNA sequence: TGTGCTAGTGGTTACAATGAGCAGTTCTTC.

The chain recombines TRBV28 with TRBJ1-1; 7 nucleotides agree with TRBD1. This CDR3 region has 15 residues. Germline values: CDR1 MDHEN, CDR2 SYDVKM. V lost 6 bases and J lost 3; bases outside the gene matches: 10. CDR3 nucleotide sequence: TGTGCCAGCAGACTTCCACAGGGGACCCACACTGAAGCTTTCTTT. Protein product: CASRLPQGTHTEAFF.

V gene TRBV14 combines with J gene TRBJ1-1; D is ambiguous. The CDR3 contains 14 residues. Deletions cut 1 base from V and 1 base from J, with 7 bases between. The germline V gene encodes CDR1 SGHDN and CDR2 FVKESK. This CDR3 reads CASSQARRNTEAFF. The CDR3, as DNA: TGTGCCAGCAGCCAAGCTCGGCGGAACACTGAAGCTTTCTTT.

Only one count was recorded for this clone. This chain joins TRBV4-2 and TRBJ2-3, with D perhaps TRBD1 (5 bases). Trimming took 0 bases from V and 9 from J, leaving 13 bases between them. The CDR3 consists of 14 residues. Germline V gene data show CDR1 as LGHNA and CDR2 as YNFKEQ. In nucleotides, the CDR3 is TGTGCCAGCAGCCAAGATAGGGGTGTTGGAACGCAGTATTTT. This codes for CASSQDRGVGTQYF.

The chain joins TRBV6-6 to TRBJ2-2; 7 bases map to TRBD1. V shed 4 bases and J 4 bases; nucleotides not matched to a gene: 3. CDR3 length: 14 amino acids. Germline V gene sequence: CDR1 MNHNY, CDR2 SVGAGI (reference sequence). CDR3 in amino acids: CASSLDRTTGELFF. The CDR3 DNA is TGTGCCAGCAGTTTGGACAGGACCACCGGGGAGCTGTTTTTT.

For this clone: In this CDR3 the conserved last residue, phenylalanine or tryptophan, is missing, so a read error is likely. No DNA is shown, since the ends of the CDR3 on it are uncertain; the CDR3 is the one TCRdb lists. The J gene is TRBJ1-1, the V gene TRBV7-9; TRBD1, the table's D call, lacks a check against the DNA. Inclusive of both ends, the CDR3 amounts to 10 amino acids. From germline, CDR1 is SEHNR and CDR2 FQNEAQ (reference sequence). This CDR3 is CASRIQGALD.

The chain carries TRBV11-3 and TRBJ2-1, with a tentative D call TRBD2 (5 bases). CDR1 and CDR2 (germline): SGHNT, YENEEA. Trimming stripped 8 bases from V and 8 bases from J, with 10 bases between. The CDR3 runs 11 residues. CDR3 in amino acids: CASEGTHEQFF. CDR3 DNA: TGTGCCAGCGAGGGTACCCATGAGCAGTTCTTC.

CDR3 amino acids: CASSWDRGVLFF. CDR3 nucleotides: TGTGCCAGCAGCTGGGACAGGGGCGTACTGTTTTTT. The chain is built from TRBV5-4 and TRBJ1-4, with 10 positions matching TRBD1. This CDR3 contains 12 residues. CDR1 is SGHNT, CDR2 YYREEE, per germline (reference sequence). V shed 3 bases, J shed 13 bases, and the junction held 3 bases outside the gene matches.

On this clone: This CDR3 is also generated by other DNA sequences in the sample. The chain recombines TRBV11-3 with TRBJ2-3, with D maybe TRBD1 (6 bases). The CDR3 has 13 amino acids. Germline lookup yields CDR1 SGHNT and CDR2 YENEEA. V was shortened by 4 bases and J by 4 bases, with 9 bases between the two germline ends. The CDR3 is CASSYPGADTQYF. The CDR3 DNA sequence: TGTGCCAGCAGCTATCCAGGGGCAGATACGCAGTATTTT.